This T cell receptor (beta chain) was found in a study of regulatory dendritic cells for organ transplantation. Whole-study findings and limits: Memory CD8+ clonal expansion seemed more limited with regulatory than mature dendritic cells. Resting memory CD8+ T cells held the most alloreactive clonotypes. Naive CD4+ and CD8+ repertoires were highly diverse; memory CD8+ was most oligoclonal.

This CDR3 has 15 amino acids. V was shortened by 0 bases and J by 2 bases, with 9 bases between the two germline ends. Germline CDR1 reads SGHDT; CDR2 reads YYEEEE. A remark on this clone: Its antigen remains unknown.

Allogeneic regulatory or mature dendritic cells were co-cultured for 5 days with CFSE-labeled sorted T cells at 1:10. Naive CD45RA+ and memory CD45RO+ CD4+ or CD8+ T cells were FACS-sorted. Clones were sequenced by immunoSEQ multiplex PCR, and TCRdb holds only the in-frame ones, with some missing. The repertoire holds 9,500 to 15,000 clones, with about 60% as singletons. The source is a human donor in good health. Specimen: naive CD8+ T cells from blood cultured with dendritic cells. Documented subset: CD45RA+ naive T cells. V and J are TRBV5-6 and TRBJ1-3; tentative D call: TRBD1 (5 bases). CDR3 DNA sequence: TGTGCCAGCAGCTTGGCTGGGACTGCTGGAAACACCATATATTTT. It is translated as CASSLAGTAGNTIYF.